The 3 T cell receptor beta chains below all came from one sample that was sequenced in a study of cytomegalovirus exposure and HLA in healthy donors. With 60 Vbeta and 13 Jbeta primers, the PCR was carried out. TCRdb's table, derived via immunoSEQ multiplex PCR, lists solely in-frame clones and lacks some. This table has some 130,000 clones, roughly 80% appearing once. Material for sequencing was PBMCs. The source is a woman under 40 in good health and CMV-seropositive.

The V gene is TRBV7-9, the J gene TRBJ2-7; D call uncertain. There are 15 residues in the CDR3. V gave up 5 bases and J gave up 0 bases, with 14 bases separating them. The germline gives CDR1 SEHNR, CDR2 FQNEAQ (reference sequence). DNA of the CDR3: TGTGCCAGCAGCCCCCCGACGGGTCACTCCTACGAGCAGTACTTC. Amino acid sequence: CASSPPTGHSYEQYF.

The rearrangement joins TRBV4-3 to TRBJ1-2, with D perhaps TRBD1 (6 bases). The CDR3 contains 16 residues. Germline lookup yields CDR1 LGHNA and CDR2 YSLEER. V was clipped by 3 bases and J by 8 bases, with 22 bases between them. The DNA of the CDR3 is TGCGCCAGCAGCCAGACTACGGGGCAGGGGTCAAGCGGCTACACCTTC. It specifies CASSQTTGQGSSGYTF.

V is TRBV5-1 and J is TRBJ2-5, with D possibly matching TRBD1 (5 bases). V gave up 0 bases and J gave up 2 bases, with 14 bases separating them. CDR1 is SGHRS, CDR2 YFSETQ, per germline. The CDR3 totals 16 residues. The CDR3 DNA reads TGCGCCAGCAGCTTGGGTGGGGCGGTCCGGCAAGAGACCCAGTACTTC. It encodes CASSLGGAVRQETQYF.